This T cell receptor beta chain was recorded in a study of naive and memory T cell subsets. Study findings and constraints: Over 90% of naive TCR sequences appeared only once, unlike memory subsets. RNA-based TCR counts may shift with T cell activation and differentiation.

Both TRBC1 and TRBC2 were covered by a beta constant-region primer of two equimolar oligonucleotides. Ligated cDNA was amplified by four rounds of PCR with nested alpha and beta constant-region primers and SP2. TCRdb used MiXCR to reprocess the UMI-ligation and nested PCR reads, holding one entry per CDR3 protein. Of approximately 5,100 distinct CDR3 sequences in the sample, about 6.5% were seen once. Cells stained for CD3, CD4, CD8, CD45RA and CD27 were sorted into four subsets. The CDR3 spans 15 residues. Unmatched junction bases numbered 7, after V lost 7 bases and J lost 7 bases. The germline V gene has CDR1 LGHNA and CDR2 YNFKEQ. Many counts were recorded for this clonotype. Its antigen is still unknown.

The clonotype originates from a human donor in good health. Sequenced input: effector memory CD8+ T cells from blood. Subset of the sample: effector memory, CD45RA- CD27-. This sequence joins TRBV4-2 and TRBJ2-1, with 13 bases identical to TRBD2. The CDR3 loop is CASKPGLAGMNEQFF. CDR3 sequence (DNA): TGTGCCAGCAAACCGGGACTAGCGGGGATGAATGAGCAGTTCTTC.